In its sample, the clone carrying this TCR beta chain was seen many times. Its specificity is not known. This entry belongs to a study of molecular identifiers for immune sequencing clone quantification. Notes on the study in general: Effector cells had over 99% of their molecules in clones above 20 RNA copies, while naive cells had under 1%. The sizes of highly expanded clones could be underestimated when identical TCR molecules share a barcode.

Bulk libraries came from a prior protocol with listed TCR primers. MiXCR, applied by TCRdb to the PCR reads, yields one record per CDR3 protein. The table shows 85,000 to 95,000 distinct CDR3 sequences, with around 20% occurring only once. Per germline, CDR1 WSHSY and CDR2 SAAADI. V shed 3 bases and J shed 1 base, with 9 bases lying between them. CDR3 length equals 14 residues. This sequence originates from a human donor in good health. Some libraries in this study had Jurkat cell RNA spiked in. The chain joins TRBV10-2 to TRBJ2-5, with D perhaps TRBD2 (5 bases). Sample: naive CD8+ T cells from blood, with Jurkat cell RNA spiked in. Subset reported: FACS-sorted CD8+CD4-CCR7+CD45RA+ naive T cells. CDR3 nucleotide sequence: TGCGCCAGCAGTGAAACTAGGGTCCAAGAGACCCAGTACTTC. Its translation is CASSETRVQETQYF.